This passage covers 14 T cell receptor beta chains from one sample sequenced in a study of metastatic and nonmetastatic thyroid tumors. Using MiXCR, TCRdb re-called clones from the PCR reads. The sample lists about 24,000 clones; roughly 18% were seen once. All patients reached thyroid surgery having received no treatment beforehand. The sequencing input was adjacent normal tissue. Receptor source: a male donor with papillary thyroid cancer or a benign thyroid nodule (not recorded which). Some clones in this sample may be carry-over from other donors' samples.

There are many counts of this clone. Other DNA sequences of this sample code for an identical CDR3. CDR3 sequence: CAISAPNQPQHF. CDR3 bases: TGTGCCATCAGTGCTCCGAATCAGCCCCAGCATTTT. The chain links TRBV10-3 to TRBJ1-5; D not certain. The CDR3 has 12 residues. V was clipped by 4 bases and J by 4 bases, with 5 bases between them. Germline-derived CDR1 and CDR2 are ENHRY and SYGVKD.

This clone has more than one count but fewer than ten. CDR3 DNA sequence: TGTGCCAGCAGTGAAGCAGCGGGGGGGCAAGAGACCCAGTACTTC. Its translation is CASSEAAGGQETQYF. The chain carries TRBV6-1 and TRBJ2-5; 10 nucleotides line up with TRBD2. The J segment lost 2 bases and the V segment lost 0 bases, leaving 0 bases of the junction unmatched. The CDR3 covers 15 residues. From germline, CDR1 is MNHNS and CDR2 SASEGT.

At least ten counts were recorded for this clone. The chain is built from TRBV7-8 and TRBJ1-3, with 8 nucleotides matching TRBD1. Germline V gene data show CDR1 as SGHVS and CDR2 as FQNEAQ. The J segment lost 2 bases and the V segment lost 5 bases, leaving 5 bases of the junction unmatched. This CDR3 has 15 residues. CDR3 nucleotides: TGTGCCAGCAGCCACCGGGACAGGCCTGGAAACACCATATATTTT. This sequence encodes CASSHRDRPGNTIYF.

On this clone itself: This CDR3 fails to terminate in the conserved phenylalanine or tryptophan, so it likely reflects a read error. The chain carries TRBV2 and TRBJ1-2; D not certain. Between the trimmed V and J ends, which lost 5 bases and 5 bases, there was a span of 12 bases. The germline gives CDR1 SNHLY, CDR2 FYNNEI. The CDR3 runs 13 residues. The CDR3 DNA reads TGTGCCAGCAGTACCGACCGGTCGTATGGCTACACCTCC. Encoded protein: CASSTDRSYGYTS.

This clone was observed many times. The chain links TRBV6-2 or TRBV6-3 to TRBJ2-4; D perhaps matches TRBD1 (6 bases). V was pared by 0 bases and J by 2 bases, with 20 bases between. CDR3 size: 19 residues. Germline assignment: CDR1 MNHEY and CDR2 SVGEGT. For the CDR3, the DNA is TGTGCCAGCAGTTACTCGCCAGGCTCGAGGGGGATTACCAAAAACATTCAGTACTTC. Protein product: CASSYSPGSRGITKNIQYF.

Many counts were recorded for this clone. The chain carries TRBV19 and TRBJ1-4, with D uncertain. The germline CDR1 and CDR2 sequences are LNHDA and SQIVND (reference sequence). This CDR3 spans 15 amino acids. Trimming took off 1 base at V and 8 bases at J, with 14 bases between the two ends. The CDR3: CASSIAPRAAEKLFF. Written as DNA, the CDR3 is TGTGCCAGTAGTATAGCCCCGAGGGCAGCGGAAAAACTGTTTTTT.

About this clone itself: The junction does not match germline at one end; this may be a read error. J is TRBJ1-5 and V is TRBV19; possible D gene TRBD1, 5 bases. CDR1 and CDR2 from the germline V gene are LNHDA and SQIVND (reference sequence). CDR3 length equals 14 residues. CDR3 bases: TGTGCCAGTACGTCGCGGGGCGGGAATCAGCCCAAGCATTTT. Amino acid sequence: CASTSRGGNQPKHF.

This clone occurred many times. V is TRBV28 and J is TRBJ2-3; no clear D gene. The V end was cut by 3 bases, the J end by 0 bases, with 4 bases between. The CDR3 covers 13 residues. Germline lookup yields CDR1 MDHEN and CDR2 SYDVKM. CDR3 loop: CASSFESTDTQYF. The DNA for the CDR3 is TGTGCCAGCAGTTTTGAAAGCACAGATACGCAGTATTTT.

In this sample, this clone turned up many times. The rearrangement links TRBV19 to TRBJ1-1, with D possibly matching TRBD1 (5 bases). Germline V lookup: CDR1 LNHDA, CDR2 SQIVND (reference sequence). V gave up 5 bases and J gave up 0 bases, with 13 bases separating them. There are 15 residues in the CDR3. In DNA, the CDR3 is TGTGCCAGTAGTCCCCCGGGGGGAATGAACACTGAAGCTTTCTTT. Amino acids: CASSPPGGMNTEAFF.

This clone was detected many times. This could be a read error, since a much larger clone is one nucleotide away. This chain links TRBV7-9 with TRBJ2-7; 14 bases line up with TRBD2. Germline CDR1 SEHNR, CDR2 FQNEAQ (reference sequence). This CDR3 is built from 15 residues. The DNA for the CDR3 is TGTGCCAGCAGCTTGGGACTAGCGGGGGCCTACGTGCAGTACTTC. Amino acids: CASSLGLAGAYVQYF. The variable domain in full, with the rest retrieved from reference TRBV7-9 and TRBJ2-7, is DTGVSQNPRHKITKRGQNVTFRCDPISEHNRLYWYRQTLGQGPEFLTYFQNEAQLEKSRLLSDRFSAERPKGSFSTLEIQRTEQGDSAMYLCASSLGLAGAYVQYFGPGTRLTVT.

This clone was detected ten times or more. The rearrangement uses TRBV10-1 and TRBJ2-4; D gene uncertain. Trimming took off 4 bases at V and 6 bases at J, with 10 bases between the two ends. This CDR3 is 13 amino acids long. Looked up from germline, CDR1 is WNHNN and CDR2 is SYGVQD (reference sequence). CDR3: CASSGYSRNIQYF. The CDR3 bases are TGCGCCAGCAGTGGTTATAGCAGAAACATTCAGTACTTC.

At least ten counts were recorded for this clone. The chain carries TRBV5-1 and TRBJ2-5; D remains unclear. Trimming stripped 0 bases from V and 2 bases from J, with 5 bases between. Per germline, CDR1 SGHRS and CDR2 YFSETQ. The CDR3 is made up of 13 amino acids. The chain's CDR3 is CASSLGSQETQYF. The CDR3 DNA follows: TGCGCCAGCAGCTTGGGGTCACAAGAGACCCAGTACTTC.

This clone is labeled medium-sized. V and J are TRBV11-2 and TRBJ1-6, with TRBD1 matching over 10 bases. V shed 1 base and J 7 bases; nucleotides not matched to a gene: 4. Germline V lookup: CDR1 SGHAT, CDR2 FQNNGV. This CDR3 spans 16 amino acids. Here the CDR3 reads CASSLGQGALNSPLHF. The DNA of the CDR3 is TGTGCCAGCAGCTTAGGACAGGGGGCCCTCAATTCACCCCTCCACTTT.

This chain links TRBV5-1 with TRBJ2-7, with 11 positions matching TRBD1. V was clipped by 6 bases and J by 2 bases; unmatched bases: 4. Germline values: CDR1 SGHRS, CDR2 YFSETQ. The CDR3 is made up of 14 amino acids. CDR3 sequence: CASTPGQGAYEQYF. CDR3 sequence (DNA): TGCGCCAGCACCCCGGGACAGGGGGCCTACGAGCAGTACTTC. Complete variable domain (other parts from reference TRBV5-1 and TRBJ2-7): KAGVTQTPRYLIKTRGQQVTLSCSPISGHRSVSWYQQTPGQGLQFLFEYFSETQRNKGNFPGRFSGRQFSNSRSEMNVSTLELGDSALYLCASTPGQGAYEQYFGPGTRLTVT.